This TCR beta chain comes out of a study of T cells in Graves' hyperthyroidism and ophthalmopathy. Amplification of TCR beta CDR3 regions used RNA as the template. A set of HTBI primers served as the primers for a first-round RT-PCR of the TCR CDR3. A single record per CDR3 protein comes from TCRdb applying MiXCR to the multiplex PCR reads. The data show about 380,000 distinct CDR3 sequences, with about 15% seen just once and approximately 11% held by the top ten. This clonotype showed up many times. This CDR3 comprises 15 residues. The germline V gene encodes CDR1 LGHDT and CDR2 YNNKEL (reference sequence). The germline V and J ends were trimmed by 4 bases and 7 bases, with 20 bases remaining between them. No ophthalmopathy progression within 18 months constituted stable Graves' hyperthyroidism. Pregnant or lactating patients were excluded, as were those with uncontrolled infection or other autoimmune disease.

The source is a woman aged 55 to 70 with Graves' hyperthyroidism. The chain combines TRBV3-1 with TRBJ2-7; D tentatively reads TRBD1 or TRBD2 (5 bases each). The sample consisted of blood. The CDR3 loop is CASSPSGTGRWEQYF. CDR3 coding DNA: TGTGCCAGCAGCCCATCCGGGACCGGTAGGTGGGAGCAGTACTTC.